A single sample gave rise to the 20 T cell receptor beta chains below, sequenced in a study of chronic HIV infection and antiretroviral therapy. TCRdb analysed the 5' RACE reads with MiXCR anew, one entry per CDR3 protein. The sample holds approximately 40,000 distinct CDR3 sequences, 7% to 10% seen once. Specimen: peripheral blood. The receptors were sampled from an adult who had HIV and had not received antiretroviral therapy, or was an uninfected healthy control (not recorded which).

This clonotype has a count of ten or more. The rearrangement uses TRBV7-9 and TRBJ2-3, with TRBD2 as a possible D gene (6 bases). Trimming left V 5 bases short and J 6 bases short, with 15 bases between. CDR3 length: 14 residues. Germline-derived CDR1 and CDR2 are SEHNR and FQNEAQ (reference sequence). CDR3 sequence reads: CASSTGLPGDTQYF. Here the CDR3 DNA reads TGTGCCAGCAGCACGGGACTCCCTGGGGATACGCAGTATTTT.

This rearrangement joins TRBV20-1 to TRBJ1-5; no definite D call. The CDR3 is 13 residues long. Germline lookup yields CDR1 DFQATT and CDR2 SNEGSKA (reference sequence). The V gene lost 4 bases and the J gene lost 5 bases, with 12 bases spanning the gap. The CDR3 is CSAKSEEDQPQHF. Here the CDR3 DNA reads TGCAGTGCTAAGAGCGAAGAGGATCAGCCCCAGCATTTT.

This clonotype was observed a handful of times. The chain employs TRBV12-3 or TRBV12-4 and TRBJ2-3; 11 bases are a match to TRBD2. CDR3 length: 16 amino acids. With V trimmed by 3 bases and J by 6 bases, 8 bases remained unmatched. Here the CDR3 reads CASSFLTSGEGDTQYF. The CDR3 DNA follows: TGTGCCAGCAGTTTTTTGACTAGCGGGGAAGGGGATACGCAGTATTTT.

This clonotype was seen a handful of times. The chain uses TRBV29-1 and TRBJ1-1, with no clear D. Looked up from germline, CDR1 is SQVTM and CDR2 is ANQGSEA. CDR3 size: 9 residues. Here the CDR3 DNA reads TGCATTCAGAACACTGAAGCTTTCTTT. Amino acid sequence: CIQNTEAFF.

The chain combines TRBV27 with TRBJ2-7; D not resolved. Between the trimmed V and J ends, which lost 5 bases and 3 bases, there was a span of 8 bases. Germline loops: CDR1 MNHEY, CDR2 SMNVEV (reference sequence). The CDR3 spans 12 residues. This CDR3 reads CASSPSNYEQYF. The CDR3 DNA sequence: TGTGCCAGCAGTCCCTCCAACTACGAGCAGTACTTC.

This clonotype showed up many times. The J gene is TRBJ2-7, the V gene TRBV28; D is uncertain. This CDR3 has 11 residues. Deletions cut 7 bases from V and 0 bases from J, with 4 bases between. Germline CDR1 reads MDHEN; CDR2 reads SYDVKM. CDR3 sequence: CASTSSYEQYF. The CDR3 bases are TGTGCCAGCACCAGCTCCTACGAGCAGTACTTC.

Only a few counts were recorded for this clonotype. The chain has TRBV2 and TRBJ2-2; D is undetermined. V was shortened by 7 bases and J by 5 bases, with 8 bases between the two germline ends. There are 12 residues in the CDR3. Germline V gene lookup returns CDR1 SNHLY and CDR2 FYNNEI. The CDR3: CASNVRTGELFF. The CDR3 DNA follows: TGTGCCAGCAACGTGCGGACCGGGGAGCTGTTTTTT.

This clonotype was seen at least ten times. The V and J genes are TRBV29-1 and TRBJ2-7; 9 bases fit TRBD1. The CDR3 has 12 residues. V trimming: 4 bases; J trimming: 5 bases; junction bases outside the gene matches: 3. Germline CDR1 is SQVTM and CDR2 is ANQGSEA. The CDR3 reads CSVVGQGDEQYF. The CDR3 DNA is TGCAGCGTTGTGGGACAGGGAGACGAGCAGTACTTC.

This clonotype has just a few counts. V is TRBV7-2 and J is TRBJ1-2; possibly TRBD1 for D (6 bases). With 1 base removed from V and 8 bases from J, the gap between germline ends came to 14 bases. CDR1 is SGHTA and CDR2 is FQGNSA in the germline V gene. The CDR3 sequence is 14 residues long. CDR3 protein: CASSLGYGGDGYTF. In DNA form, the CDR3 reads TGTGCCAGCAGCTTAGGGTACGGGGGCGACGGCTACACCTTC.

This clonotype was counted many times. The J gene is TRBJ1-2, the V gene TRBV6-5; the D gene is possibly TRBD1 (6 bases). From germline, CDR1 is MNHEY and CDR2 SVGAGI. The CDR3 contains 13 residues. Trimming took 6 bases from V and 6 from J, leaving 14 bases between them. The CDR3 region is CASSPVGGDGYTF. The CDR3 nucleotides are TGTGCCAGCAGCCCCGTGGGGGGCGATGGCTACACCTTC.

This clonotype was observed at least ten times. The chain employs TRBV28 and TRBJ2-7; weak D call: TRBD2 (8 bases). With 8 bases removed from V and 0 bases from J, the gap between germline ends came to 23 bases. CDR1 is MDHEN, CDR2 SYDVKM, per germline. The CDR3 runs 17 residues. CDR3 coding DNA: TGTGCCAGCCTCGGGGGGGGAAGCCGGGACAGCTCCTACGAGCAGTACTTC. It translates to CASLGGGSRDSSYEQYF.

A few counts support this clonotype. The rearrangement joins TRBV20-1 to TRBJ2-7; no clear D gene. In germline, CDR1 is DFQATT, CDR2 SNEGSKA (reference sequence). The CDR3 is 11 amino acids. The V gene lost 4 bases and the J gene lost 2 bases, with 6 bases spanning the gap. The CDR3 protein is CSATSTYEQYF. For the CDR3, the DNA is TGCAGTGCTACAAGTACCTACGAGCAGTACTTC.

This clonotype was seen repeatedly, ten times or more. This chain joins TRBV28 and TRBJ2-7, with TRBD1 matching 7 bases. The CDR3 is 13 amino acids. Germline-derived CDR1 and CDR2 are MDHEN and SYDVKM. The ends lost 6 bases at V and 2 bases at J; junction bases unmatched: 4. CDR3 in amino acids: CASRRDSTYEQYF. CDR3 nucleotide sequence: TGTGCCAGCAGAAGGGACAGCACCTACGAGCAGTACTTC.

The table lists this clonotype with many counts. The CDR3: CAISESPGPSGANVLTF. The CDR3 region has the DNA TGTGCCATCAGTGAGTCACCCGGGCCCTCTGGGGCCAACGTCCTGACTTTC. The chain links TRBV10-3 to TRBJ2-6; D remains unclear. V was trimmed by 0 bases and J by 0 bases, leaving 9 bases between them. Germline CDR1 and CDR2: ENHRY and SYGVKD. CDR3 length: 17 residues.

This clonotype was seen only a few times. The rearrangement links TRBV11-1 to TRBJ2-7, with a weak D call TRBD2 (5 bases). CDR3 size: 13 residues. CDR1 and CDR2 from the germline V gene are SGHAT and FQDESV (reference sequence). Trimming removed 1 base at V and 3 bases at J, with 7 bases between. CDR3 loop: CASSLVGGYEQYF. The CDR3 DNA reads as TGTGCCAGCAGCTTAGTAGGAGGCTACGAGCAGTACTTC.

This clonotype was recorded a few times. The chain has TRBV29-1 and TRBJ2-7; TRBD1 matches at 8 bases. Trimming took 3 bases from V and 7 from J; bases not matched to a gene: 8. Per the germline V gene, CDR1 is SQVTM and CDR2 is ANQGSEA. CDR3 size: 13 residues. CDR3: CSVDPRGQGEQYF. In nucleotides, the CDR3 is TGCAGCGTTGATCCCAGGGGGCAAGGGGAGCAGTACTTC.

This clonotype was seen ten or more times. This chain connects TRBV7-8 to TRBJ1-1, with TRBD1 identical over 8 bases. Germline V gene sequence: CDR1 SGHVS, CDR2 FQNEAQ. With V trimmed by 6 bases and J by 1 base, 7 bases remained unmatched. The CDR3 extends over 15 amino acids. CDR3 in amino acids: CASRFSGTGNTEAFF. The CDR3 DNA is TGTGCCAGCAGATTTTCCGGGACAGGGAACACTGAAGCTTTCTTT.

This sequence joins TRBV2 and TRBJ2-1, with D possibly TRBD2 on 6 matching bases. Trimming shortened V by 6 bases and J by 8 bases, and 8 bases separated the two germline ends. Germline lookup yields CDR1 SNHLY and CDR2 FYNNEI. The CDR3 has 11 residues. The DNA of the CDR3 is TGTGCCAGCAGCGGAGGGTATGAGCAGTTCTTC. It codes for CASSGGYEQFF.

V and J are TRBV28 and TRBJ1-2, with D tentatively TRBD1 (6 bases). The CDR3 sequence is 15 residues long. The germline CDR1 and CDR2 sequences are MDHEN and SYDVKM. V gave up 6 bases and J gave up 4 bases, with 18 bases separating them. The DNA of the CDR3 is TGTGCCAGCAGCCGTGGACAGCCGTCCGTCTATGGCTACACCTTC. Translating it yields CASSRGQPSVYGYTF.

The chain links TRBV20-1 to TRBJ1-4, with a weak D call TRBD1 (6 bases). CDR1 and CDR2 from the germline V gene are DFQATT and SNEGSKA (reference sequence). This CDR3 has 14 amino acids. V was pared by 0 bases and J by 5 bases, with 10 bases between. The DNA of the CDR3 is TGCAGTGCTAGAGATAGCAGGGGAAATGAAAAACTGTTTTTT. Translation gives CSARDSRGNEKLFF.